This TCR beta chain was sequenced for a study of blood T cell repertoires in COVID-19. CDR1 and CDR2 (germline): SGDLS, YYNGEE. CDR3 length equals 14 residues. J was trimmed by 6 bases and V by 4 bases; bases with no gene match: 8. Clones were sequenced by immunoSEQ multiplex PCR, and TCRdb holds only the in-frame ones, with some missing. The sample carries fewer than 300,000 clones, 88% recorded once. The receptor was derived from a middle-aged woman who had recovered from COVID-19. Sequenced: peripheral blood. This chain links TRBV9 with TRBJ1-1, with TRBD1 matching 8 bases. The CDR3 region is CASSPGQGGPEAFF. CDR3 DNA sequence: TGTGCCAGCAGCCCAGGACAGGGCGGACCTGAAGCTTTCTTT.